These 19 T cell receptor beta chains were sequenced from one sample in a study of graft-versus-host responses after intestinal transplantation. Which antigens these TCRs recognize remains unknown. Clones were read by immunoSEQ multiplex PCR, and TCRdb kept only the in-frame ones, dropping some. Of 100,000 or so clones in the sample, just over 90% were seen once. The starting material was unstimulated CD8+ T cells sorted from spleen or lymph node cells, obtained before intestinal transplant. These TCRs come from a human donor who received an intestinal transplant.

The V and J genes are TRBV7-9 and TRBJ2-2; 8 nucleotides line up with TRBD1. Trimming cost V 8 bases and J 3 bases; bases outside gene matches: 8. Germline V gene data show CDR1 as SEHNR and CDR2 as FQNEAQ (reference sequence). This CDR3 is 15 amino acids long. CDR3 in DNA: TGTGCCAGCCCAGGACAGGGTGTCGACACCGGGGAGCTGTTTTTT. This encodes CASPGQGVDTGELFF.

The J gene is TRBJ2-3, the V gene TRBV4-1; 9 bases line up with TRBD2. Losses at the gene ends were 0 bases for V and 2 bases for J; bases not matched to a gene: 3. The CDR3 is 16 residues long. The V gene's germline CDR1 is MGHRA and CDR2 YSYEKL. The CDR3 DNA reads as TGCGCCAGCAGCCAAGAGGGCGGGGGGGCCACAGATACGCAGTATTTT. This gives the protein CASSQEGGGATDTQYF.

The CDR3 coding sequence is TGTGCCAGCAGCTTGGCCGCGGGGCAGGACACAGATACGCAGTATTTT. This translates into CASSLAAGQDTDTQYF. The J gene is TRBJ2-3, the V gene TRBV5-8; a weak D match, TRBD2 (6 bases). V dropped 0 bases and J dropped 2 bases, with 13 bases sitting between them. This CDR3 has 16 residues. Germline V CDR1 and CDR2: SGHTS, YDEGEE.

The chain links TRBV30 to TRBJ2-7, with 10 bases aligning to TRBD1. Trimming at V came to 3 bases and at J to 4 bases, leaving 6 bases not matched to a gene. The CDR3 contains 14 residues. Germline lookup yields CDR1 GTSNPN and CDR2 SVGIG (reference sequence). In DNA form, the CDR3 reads TGTGCCTGGAGCGCAGGACAGGGGGGGTACGAGCAGTACTTC. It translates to CAWSAGQGGYEQYF. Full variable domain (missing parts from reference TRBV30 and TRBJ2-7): SQTIHQWPATLVQPVGSPLSLECTVEGTSNPNLYWYRQAAGRGLQLLFYSVGIGQISSEVPQNLSASRPQDRQFILSSKKLLLSDSGFYLCAWSAGQGGYEQYFGPGTRLTVT.

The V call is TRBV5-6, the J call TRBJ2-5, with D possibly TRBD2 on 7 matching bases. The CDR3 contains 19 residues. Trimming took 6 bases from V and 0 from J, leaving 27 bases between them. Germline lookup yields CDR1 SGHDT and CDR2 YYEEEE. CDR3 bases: TGTGCCAGCACCTTAGGGCAGGGGACGCCCGGGGGGTACCAAGAGACCCAGTACTTC. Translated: CASTLGQGTPGGYQETQYF.

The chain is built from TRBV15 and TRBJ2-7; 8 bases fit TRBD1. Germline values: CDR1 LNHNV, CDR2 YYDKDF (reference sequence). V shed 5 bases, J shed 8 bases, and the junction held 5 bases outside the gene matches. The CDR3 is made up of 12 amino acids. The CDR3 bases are TGTGCCACCAGCCCAGGGGGCTCGAAGCAGTACTTC. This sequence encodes CATSPGGSKQYF.

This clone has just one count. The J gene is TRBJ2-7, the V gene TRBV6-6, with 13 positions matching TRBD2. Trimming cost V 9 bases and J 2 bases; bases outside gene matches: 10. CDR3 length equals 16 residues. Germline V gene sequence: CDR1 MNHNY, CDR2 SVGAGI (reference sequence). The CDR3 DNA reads TGTGCCAGTCTGGGGGGGACTAGCGGGGCCCCCTACGAGCAGTACTTC. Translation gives CASLGGTSGAPYEQYF.

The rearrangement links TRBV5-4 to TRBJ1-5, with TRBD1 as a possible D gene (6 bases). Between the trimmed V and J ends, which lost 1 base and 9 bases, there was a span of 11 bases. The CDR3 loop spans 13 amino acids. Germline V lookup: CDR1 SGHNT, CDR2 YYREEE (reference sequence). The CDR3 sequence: CASSLWGRGPQHF. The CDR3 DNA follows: TGTGCCAGCAGCTTGTGGGGGCGTGGGCCCCAGCATTTT.

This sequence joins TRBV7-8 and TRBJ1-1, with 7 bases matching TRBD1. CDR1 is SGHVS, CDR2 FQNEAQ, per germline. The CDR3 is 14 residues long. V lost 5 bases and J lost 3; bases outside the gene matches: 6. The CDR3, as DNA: TGTGCCAGCAGCGACAGGGTGGGAGACACTGAAGCTTTCTTT. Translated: CASSDRVGDTEAFF.

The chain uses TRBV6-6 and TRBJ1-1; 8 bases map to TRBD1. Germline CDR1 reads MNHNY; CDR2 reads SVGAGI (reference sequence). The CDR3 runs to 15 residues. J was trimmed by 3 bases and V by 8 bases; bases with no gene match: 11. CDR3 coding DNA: TGTGCCAGCCTAGTTACTCTGACAGGGGACACTGAAGCTTTCTTT. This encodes CASLVTLTGDTEAFF.

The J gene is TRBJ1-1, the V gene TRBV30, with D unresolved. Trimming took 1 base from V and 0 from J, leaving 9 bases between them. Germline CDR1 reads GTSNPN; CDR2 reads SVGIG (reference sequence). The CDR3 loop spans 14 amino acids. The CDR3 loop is CAWSGNGMNTEAFF. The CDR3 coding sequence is TGTGCCTGGAGTGGCAACGGGATGAACACTGAAGCTTTCTTT.

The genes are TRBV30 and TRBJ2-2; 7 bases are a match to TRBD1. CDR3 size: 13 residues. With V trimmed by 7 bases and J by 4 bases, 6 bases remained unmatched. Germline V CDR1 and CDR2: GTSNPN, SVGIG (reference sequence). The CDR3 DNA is TGTGCCTTGGAAGGGGGCCTCACCGGGGAGCTGTTTTTT. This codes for CALEGGLTGELFF.

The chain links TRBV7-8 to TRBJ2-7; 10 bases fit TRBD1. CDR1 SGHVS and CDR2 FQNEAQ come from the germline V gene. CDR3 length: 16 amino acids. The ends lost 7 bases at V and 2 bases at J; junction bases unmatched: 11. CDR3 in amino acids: CASTLLGGQGTYEQYF. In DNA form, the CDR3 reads TGTGCCAGCACGCTATTAGGGGGACAGGGGACCTACGAGCAGTACTTC.

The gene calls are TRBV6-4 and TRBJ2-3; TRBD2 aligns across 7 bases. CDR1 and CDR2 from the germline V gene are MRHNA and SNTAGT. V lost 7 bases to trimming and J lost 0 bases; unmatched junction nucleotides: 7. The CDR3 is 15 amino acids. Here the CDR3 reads CASNPGGPSTDTQYF. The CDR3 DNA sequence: TGTGCCAGCAACCCGGGGGGACCTAGCACAGATACGCAGTATTTT.

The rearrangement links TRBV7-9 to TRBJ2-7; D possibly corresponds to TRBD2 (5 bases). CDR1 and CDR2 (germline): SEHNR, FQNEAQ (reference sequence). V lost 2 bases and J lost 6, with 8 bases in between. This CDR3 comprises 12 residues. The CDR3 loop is CASSLPRGEQYF. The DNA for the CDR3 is TGTGCCAGCAGCTTACCCCGGGGCGAGCAGTACTTC.

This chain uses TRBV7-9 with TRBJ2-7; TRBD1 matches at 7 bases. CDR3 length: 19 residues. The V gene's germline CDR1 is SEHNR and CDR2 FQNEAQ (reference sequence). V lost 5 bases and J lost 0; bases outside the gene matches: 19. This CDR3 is CASSTTVGDREFSSYEQYF. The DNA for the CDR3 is TGTGCCAGCAGCACGACCGTTGGGGACAGAGAGTTTAGCTCCTACGAGCAGTACTTC.

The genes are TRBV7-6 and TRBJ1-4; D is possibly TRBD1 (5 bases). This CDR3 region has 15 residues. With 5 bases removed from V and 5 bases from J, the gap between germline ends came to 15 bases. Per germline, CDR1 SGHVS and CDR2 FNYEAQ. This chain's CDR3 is CASSPPGRENEKLFF. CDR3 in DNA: TGTGCCAGCAGCCCCCCTGGCAGGGAAAATGAAAAACTGTTTTTT. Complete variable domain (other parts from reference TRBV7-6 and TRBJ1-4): GAGVSQSPRYKVTKRGQDVALRCDPISGHVSLYWYRQALGQGPEFLTYFNYEAQQDKSGLPNDRFSAERPEGSISTLTIQRTEQRDSAMYRCASSPPGRENEKLFFGSGTQLSVL.

The CDR3 DNA sequence: TGTGCCATCAGTGATGCAGGGAATTCCTACGAGCAGTACTTC. This encodes CAISDAGNSYEQYF. V and J are TRBV10-3 and TRBJ2-7, with a tentative D call TRBD1 (5 bases). V was shortened by 3 bases and J by 1 base, with 10 bases between the two germline ends. This CDR3 is built from 14 residues. Germline V gives CDR1 ENHRY, CDR2 SYGVKD.

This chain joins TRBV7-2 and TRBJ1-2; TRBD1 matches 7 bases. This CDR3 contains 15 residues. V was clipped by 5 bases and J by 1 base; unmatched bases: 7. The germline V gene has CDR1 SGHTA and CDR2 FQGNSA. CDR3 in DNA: TGTGCCAGCAGCATTCCGGGACAGATTAACTATGGCTACACCTTC. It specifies CASSIPGQINYGYTF.